This T cell receptor (beta chain) is drawn from a study of metastatic and nonmetastatic thyroid tumors. The CDR3 length is 15 residues. V dropped 1 base and J dropped 1 base, with 9 bases sitting between them. CDR1 is SGHAT, CDR2 FQNNGV, per germline. TCRdb re-called clones via MiXCR from the PCR reads. The sample lists 21,000 or so clones, 9% to 15% occurring once. Every patient was untreated before thyroid surgery. The sequencing input was blood. This TCR was sampled from a male donor with papillary thyroid cancer or a benign thyroid nodule (not recorded which). Some clones in this sample may be carry-over from other donors' samples. The V gene is TRBV11-2, the J gene TRBJ2-3, with unresolved D. This CDR3 reads CASSLVSKGTDTQYF. In DNA form, the CDR3 reads TGTGCCAGCAGCTTAGTTTCTAAAGGCACAGATACGCAGTATTTT.